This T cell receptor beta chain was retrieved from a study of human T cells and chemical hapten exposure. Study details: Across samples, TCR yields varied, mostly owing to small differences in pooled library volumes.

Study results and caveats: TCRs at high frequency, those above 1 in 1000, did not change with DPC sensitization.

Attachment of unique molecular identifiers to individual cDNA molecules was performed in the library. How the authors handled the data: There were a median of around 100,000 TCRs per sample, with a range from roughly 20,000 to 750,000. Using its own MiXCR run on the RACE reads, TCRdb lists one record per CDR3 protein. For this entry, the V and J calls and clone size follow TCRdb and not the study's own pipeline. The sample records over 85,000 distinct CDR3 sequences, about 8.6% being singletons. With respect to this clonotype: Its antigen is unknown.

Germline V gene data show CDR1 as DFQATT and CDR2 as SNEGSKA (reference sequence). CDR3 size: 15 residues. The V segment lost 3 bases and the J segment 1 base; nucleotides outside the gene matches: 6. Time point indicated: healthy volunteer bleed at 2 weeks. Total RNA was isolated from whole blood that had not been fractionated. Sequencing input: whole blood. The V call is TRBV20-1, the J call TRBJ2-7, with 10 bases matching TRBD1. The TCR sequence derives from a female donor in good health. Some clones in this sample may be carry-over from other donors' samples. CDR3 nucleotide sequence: TGCAGTGCTAGTATTCCGGGACAGGGGTCCTACGAGCAGTACTTC. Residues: CSASIPGQGSYEQYF.